Listed below are T cell receptor beta chains from one sample, sequenced in a study of T cell responses to AZD1222 COVID-19 vaccine. The protocol was immunoSEQ multiplex PCR, while the TCRdb copy is restricted to in-frame clones and leaves out a portion. The repertoire has more than 100,000 clones, about nine tenths of them found once; the top ten carry 14% to 15%. Sequenced here: peripheral blood, sampled on day 0 of AZD1222 vaccination. These receptors all stem from an adult in good health. Both conserved end residues are part of each CDR3. Each record gives: V gene, J gene, D gene, clone size, CDR3 protein, CDR3 DNA. The D gene is left open where the match is weak. Expanded clones are given a class, and other clones once, few, many or no size at all.

TRBV4-3	TRBJ2-5	TRBD2	.	CASSREASGLLETQYF	TGCGCCAGCAGCCGGGAGGCTAGCGGGCTCTTGGAGACCCAGTACTTC
TRBV6-5	TRBJ1-2	.	.	CASSENGVYGYTF	TGTGCCAGCTCAGAAAACGGAGTCTATGGCTACACCTTC
TRBV4-1	TRBJ1-4	.	.	CASSQEGQVGEKLFF	TGCGCCAGCAGCCAAGAAGGGCAGGTCGGTGAAAAACTGTTTTTT
TRBV15	TRBJ1-2	TRBD1	.	CATSRGQGNYGYTF	TGTGCCACCAGCAGAGGACAGGGTAACTATGGCTACACCTTC
TRBV11-2	TRBJ1-4	.	.	CASSLVRSEKLFF	TGTGCCAGCAGCTTAGTGAGATCCGAAAAACTGTTTTTT
TRBV2	TRBJ2-7	TRBD2	.	CASSEGLAGGTYEQYF	TGTGCCAGCAGTGAGGGGCTAGCGGGAGGTACCTACGAGCAGTACTTC
TRBV19	TRBJ1-2	.	.	CASSMEYYGYTF	TGTGCCAGTAGTATGGAGTACTATGGCTACACCTTC
TRBV28	TRBJ1-2	TRBD1	.	CASSLNRDSLYGYTF	TGTGCCAGCAGTTTAAACCGGGACAGCCTATATGGCTACACCTTC
TRBV4-3	TRBJ2-7	.	.	CASSQQTGMFYEQYF	TGCGCCAGCAGCCAGCAGACAGGCATGTTCTACGAGCAGTACTTC
TRBV3-1/TRBV3-2	TRBJ2-7	.	.	CASSQDGNMGYF	TGTGCCAGCAGCCAAGATGGCAACATGGGGTACTTC
TRBV4-3	TRBJ2-2	TRBD1	.	CASSQGSWDRITGELFF	TGCGCCAGCAGCCAAGGGAGCTGGGACAGAATCACCGGGGAGCTGTTTTTT
TRBV5-1	TRBJ2-7	.	.	CASSLGARVSYEQYF	TGCGCCAGCAGCCTGGGGGCCAGGGTCTCCTACGAGCAGTACTTC
TRBV7-2	TRBJ1-1	.	.	CASSLERQVTEAFF	TGTGCCAGCAGCCTCGAAAGACAGGTAACTGAAGCTTTCTTT
TRBV3-1/TRBV3-2	TRBJ2-5	.	.	CASSQGKGQYF	TGTGCCAGCAGCCAAGGAAAGGGCCAGTACTTC
TRBV6-6	TRBJ1-4	.	.	CASSYRGTNEKLFF	TGTGCCAGCAGTTATAGAGGGACTAATGAAAAACTGTTTTTT
TRBV6-4	TRBJ2-4	TRBD2	.	CASPGGTSGGGIQYF	TGTGCCAGCCCTGGGGGGACCTCGGGGGGTGGCATTCAGTACTTC
TRBV29-1	TRBJ1-2	TRBD1	.	CSVGTGGRYGYTF	TGCAGCGTTGGGACAGGGGGCCGCTATGGCTACACCTTC
TRBV7-9	TRBJ2-5	TRBD2	few	CASSSTRGAQETQYF	TGTGCCAGCAGCTCCACGCGGGGGGCCCAAGAGACCCAGTACTTC
TRBV6-2/TRBV6-3	TRBJ2-1	.	.	CASSYYSFGEQFF	TGTGCCAGCAGTTATTACAGCTTCGGTGAGCAGTTCTTC
TRBV10-1	TRBJ2-7	TRBD1	few	CASSSEGAVRYEQYF	TGCGCCAGCAGTTCTGAGGGGGCGGTTCGCTACGAGCAGTACTTC
TRBV11-3	TRBJ2-3	TRBD1	.	CASSPGTGGAEDTQYF	TGTGCCAGCAGCCCAGGGACAGGGGGCGCGGAAGATACGCAGTATTTT
TRBV3-1/TRBV3-2	TRBJ2-7	TRBD2	once	CATKPSGRHEQYF	TGTGCTACGAAGCCGAGCGGGAGACACGAGCAGTACTTC
TRBV5-5	TRBJ1-1	.	.	CASSFGQGMNTEAFF	TGTGCCAGCAGCTTCGGGCAGGGGATGAACACTGAAGCTTTCTTT
TRBV6-2/TRBV6-3	TRBJ2-1	.	.	CASSYSPSAKGRPNEQFF	TGTGCCAGCAGTTACTCTCCATCGGCCAAGGGGAGGCCCAATGAGCAGTTCTTC
TRBV30	TRBJ2-5	.	.	CAWSVEEWGTQYF	TGTGCCTGGAGTGTAGAGGAATGGGGGACCCAGTACTTC
TRBV28	TRBJ1-2	.	.	CASSSSGARGYTF	TGTGCCAGCAGTTCATCAGGGGCCAGGGGCTACACCTTC